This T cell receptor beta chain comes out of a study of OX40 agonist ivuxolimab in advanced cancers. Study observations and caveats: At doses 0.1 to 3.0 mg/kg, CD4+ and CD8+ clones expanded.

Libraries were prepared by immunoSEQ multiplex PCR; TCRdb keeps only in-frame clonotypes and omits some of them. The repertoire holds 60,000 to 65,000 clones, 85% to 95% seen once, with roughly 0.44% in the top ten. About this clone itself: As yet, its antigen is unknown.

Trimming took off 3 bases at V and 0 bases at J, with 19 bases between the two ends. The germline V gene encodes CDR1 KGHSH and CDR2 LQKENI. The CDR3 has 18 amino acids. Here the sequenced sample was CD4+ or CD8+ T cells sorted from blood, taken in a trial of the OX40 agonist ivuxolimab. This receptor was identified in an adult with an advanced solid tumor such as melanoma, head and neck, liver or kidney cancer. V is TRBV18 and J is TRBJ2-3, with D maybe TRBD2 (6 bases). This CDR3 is CASSPFLAGRKSTDTQYF. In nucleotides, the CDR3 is TGTGCCAGCTCACCGTTTCTGGCGGGGCGTAAAAGCACAGATACGCAGTATTTT.